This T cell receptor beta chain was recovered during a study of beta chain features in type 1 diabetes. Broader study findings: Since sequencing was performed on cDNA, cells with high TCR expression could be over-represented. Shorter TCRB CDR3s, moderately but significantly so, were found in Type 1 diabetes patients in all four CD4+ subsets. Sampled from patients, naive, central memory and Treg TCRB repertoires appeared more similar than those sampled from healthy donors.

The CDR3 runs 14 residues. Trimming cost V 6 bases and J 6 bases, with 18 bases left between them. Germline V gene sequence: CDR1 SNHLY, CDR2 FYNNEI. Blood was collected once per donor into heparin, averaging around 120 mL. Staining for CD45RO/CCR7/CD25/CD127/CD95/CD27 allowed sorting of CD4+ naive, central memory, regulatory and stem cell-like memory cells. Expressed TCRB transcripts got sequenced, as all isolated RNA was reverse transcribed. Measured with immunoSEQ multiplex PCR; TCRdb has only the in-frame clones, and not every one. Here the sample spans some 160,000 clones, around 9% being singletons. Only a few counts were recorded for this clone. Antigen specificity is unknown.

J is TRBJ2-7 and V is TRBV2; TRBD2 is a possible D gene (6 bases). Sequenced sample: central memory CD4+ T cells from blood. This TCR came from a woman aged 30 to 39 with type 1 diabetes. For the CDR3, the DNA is TGTGCCAGCAGCGGGGACTTTTTAGCAGCCGAGCAGTACTTC. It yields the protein CASSGDFLAAEQYF. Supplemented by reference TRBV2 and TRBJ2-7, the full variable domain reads EPEVTQTPSHQVTQMGQEVILRCVPISNHLYFYWYRQILGQKVEFLVSFYNNEISEKSEIFDDQFSVERPDGSNFTLKIRSTKLEDSAMYFCASSGDFLAAEQYFGPGTRLTVT.